A selection of T cell receptor beta chains follows, all from one sample in a study of blood T cells in healthy people across ages. TCRdb reprocessed the 5' RACE reads via MiXCR and lists one record per CDR3 protein. This sample has about 670,000 distinct CDR3 sequences; 52% occur once, and the top ten carry approximately 13%. The sequenced material came from blood. The receptor source for this set is an elderly woman in good health. Both conserved end residues are trimmed from each CDR3. The order of the fields is J gene, V gene, CDR3 protein.

>TRBJ2-1|TRBV12-3/TRBV12-4
ASRDSASSYNEQF
>TRBJ2-7|TRBV7-2
ASSYRPSGGALSYEQY
>TRBJ2-5|TRBV7-9
ASSPPPAQETQY
>TRBJ2-1|TRBV9
ASSDAGGPYNEQF
>TRBJ2-5|TRBV7-2
ASSSRGAETQY
>TRBJ2-7|TRBV29-1
SILLRRQAAEQY
>TRBJ1-6|TRBV6-2/TRBV6-3
ASRRTGGNSPLH
>TRBJ1-3|TRBV18
ASSPPVGSGNTIY
>TRBJ2-7|TRBV7-2
ASSLTSGSRVWYEQY
>TRBJ2-5|TRBV7-6
ASSSYGLAGGRSEQY
>TRBJ2-7|TRBV20-1
SASDGGASSYEQY